Presented here are 12 T cell receptor beta chains from one specimen sequenced in a study of response to subunit inactivated influenza vaccine. Via MiXCR, TCRdb re-called the RT-PCR reads, giving one row per CDR3 protein. The sample shows under 950,000 distinct CDR3 sequences, 21% of them seen only once. The input for sequencing was PBMCs from blood, taken around 5 days after vaccination. The receptors were gathered from a man between 50 and 59 years old who received an inactivated influenza vaccine.

This clonotype was recorded many times. This chain connects TRBV7-9 to TRBJ2-7; unclear D gene. CDR1 SEHNR and CDR2 FQNEAQ come from the germline V gene (reference sequence). The V gene lost 3 bases and the J gene lost 2 bases, with 8 bases spanning the gap. The CDR3 is 13 residues long. The CDR3 nucleotides read TGTGCCAGCAGCTTGGTCGCGACCTACGAGCAGTACTTC. This codes for CASSLVATYEQYF.

The sample holds a few counts of this clonotype. V and J are TRBV10-3 and TRBJ2-6; D perhaps matches TRBD1 (6 bases). The V and J ends lost 3 bases and 0 bases respectively, with 9 bases between them. The germline CDR1 and CDR2 sequences are ENHRY and SYGVKD. The CDR3 consists of 16 residues. Here the CDR3 DNA reads TGTGCCATCAGTGAAACAGGGATCTCTGGGGCCAACGTCCTGACTTTC. Protein sequence: CAISETGISGANVLTF.

This clonotype was seen at least ten times. The J gene is TRBJ2-1, the V gene TRBV11-2; 15 nucleotides agree with TRBD2. Germline values: CDR1 SGHAT, CDR2 FQNNGV. Losses at the gene ends were 4 bases for V and 8 bases for J; bases not matched to a gene: 3. The CDR3 contains 15 residues. CDR3 loop: CASSWGLAGGYEQFF. The CDR3 DNA follows: TGTGCCAGCAGCTGGGGACTAGCGGGGGGCTATGAGCAGTTCTTC.

The chain has TRBV5-5 and TRBJ1-5, with 8 bases that match TRBD1. The CDR3 sequence is 14 residues long. Per the germline V gene, CDR1 is SGHKS and CDR2 is YYEKEE (reference sequence). The V segment lost 4 bases and the J segment 3 bases; nucleotides outside the gene matches: 3. CDR3 DNA sequence: TGTGCCAGCAGCCGGGACAGGATCAATCAGCCCCAGCATTTT. This sequence encodes CASSRDRINQPQHF.

The chain employs TRBV20-1 and TRBJ2-1; the match to TRBD2 covers 12 bases. CDR1 DFQATT and CDR2 SNEGSKA come from the germline V gene (reference sequence). With 0 bases clipped from V and 0 bases from J, the junction kept 9 bases outside the gene matches. CDR3 length: 19 residues. The DNA of the CDR3 is TGCAGTGCTAGAGAAAGGACTAGCGGGGCCCATCTCTCCTACAATGAGCAGTTCTTC. It translates to CSARERTSGAHLSYNEQFF.

This clonotype has at least ten counts. CDR3 loop: CASSVVSGNEQFF. The CDR3 DNA reads as TGTGCCAGCAGCGTAGTTTCGGGCAATGAGCAGTTCTTC. This rearrangement joins TRBV9 to TRBJ2-1, with unresolved D. V shed 0 bases and J shed 6 bases, with 7 bases lying between them. CDR1 is SGDLS, CDR2 YYNGEE, per germline. The CDR3 runs 13 residues.

The table lists this clonotype with a few counts. The chain recombines TRBV30 with TRBJ2-7, with D perhaps matching TRBD1 or TRBD2 (5 bases each). The CDR3 consists of 14 residues. Looked up from germline, CDR1 is GTSNPN and CDR2 is SVGIG (reference sequence). The V gene lost 2 bases and the J gene lost 2 bases, with 13 bases spanning the gap. The CDR3 DNA follows: TGTGCCTGGAGTACGGGGCCTGGACCCTACGAGCAGTACTTC. Protein sequence: CAWSTGPGPYEQYF.

The table lists this clonotype with a few counts. The chain combines TRBV20-1 with TRBJ1-1; a possible D gene is TRBD1 (6 bases). Looked up from germline, CDR1 is DFQATT and CDR2 is SNEGSKA (reference sequence). Trimming left V 1 base short and J 11 bases short, with 17 bases between. The CDR3 is 13 amino acids. CDR3: CSARGGGALGAFF. The CDR3 DNA reads as TGCAGTGCTAGAGGAGGGGGGGCCCTTGGGGCTTTCTTT.

This rearrangement joins TRBV7-9 to TRBJ2-7; D is uncertain. The CDR3 extends over 12 amino acids. Germline lookup yields CDR1 SEHNR and CDR2 FQNEAQ (reference sequence). V lost 5 bases to trimming and J lost 6 bases, with 11 bases between them. CDR3 loop: CASSPSVLEQYF. CDR3 nucleotide sequence: TGTGCCAGCAGCCCATCCGTACTCGAGCAGTACTTC. The full variable domain, rest sourced from reference TRBV7-9 and TRBJ2-7, is DTGVSQNPRHKITKRGQNVTFRCDPISEHNRLYWYRQTLGQGPEFLTYFQNEAQLEKSRLLSDRFSAERPKGSFSTLEIQRTEQGDSAMYLCASSPSVLEQYFGPGTRLTVT.

This clonotype was counted a few times. The rearrangement links TRBV7-2 to TRBJ2-3; no definite D call. V lost 2 bases and J 3 bases, leaving 18 bases between the germline ends. CDR3 size: 17 residues. The germline gives CDR1 SGHTA, CDR2 FQGNSA. CDR3 amino acids: CASSLMAWTQGTDTQYF. The DNA for the CDR3 is TGTGCCAGCAGCTTAATGGCGTGGACCCAAGGGACAGATACGCAGTATTTT.

This clonotype has only a few counts. The genes are TRBV7-8 and TRBJ2-7; TRBD1 agrees at 9 bases. V shed 1 base, J shed 3 bases, and the junction held 7 bases outside the gene matches. CDR1 and CDR2 from the germline V gene are SGHVS and FQNEAQ. The length of the CDR3 is 16 residues. The CDR3 reads CASSLDSTGGLYEQYF. The CDR3, as DNA: TGTGCCAGCAGCTTAGACTCGACAGGGGGACTCTACGAGCAGTACTTC.

The rearrangement joins TRBV7-2 to TRBJ1-5; D unresolved. Trimming took off 0 bases at V and 1 base at J, with 10 bases between the two ends. The CDR3 totals 16 residues. Germline assignment: CDR1 SGHTA and CDR2 FQGNSA. The chain's CDR3 is CASSLAGGFSNQPQHF. The DNA of the CDR3 is TGTGCCAGCAGCTTAGCAGGAGGGTTCAGCAATCAGCCCCAGCATTTT. The full variable domain, completed using reference TRBV7-2 and TRBJ1-5, is GAGVSQSPSNKVTEKGKDVELRCDPISGHTALYWYRQSLGQGLEFLIYFQGNSAPDKSGLPSDRFSAERTGGSVSTLTIQRTQQEDSAVYLCASSLAGGFSNQPQHFGDGTRLSIL.